These 9 T cell receptor beta chains originate from one sample sequenced in a study of blood T cells in healthy people across ages. Next came a second PCR, run for about 6 to 11 cycles, which used a sample-barcoded 5' primer along with a J-beta primer mix. TCRdb processed the 5' RACE reads anew with MiXCR; each CDR3 protein has one entry. The sample gives some 1.5 million distinct CDR3 sequences, roughly 28% of which show up once; around 7.7% is in the top ten. Material for sequencing was blood. Source of these receptors: a woman under 40 in good health.

This clonotype was seen a handful of times. This chain connects TRBV5-6 to TRBJ2-7; the match to TRBD1 covers 9 bases. There are 15 residues in the CDR3. Germline trimming cut 4 bases from V and 5 bases from J; bases unmatched to any gene: 10. From germline, CDR1 is SGHDT and CDR2 YYEEEE. The CDR3: CASSPPGTGLDEQYF. The CDR3 bases are TGTGCCAGCAGCCCCCCCGGGACAGGGTTGGACGAGCAGTACTTC.

This chain links TRBV28 with TRBJ1-5, with D hard to call. Germline V gene sequence: CDR1 MDHEN, CDR2 SYDVKM. The CDR3 has 11 amino acids. Trimming shortened V by 8 bases and J by 8 bases, and 10 bases separated the two germline ends. CDR3 region: CASLPREPQHF. The CDR3 bases are TGTGCCAGCTTGCCTAGGGAGCCCCAGCATTTT.

This clonotype was seen a few times. The rearrangement links TRBV6-2 or TRBV6-3 to TRBJ2-1; TRBD2 is a possible D gene (6 bases). Per germline, CDR1 MNHEY and CDR2 SVGEGT. This CDR3 comprises 13 residues. V was cut by 8 bases and J by 0 bases, with 8 bases left in between. CDR3 amino acids: CASAGSSYNEQFF. CDR3 coding DNA: TGTGCCAGCGCGGGGAGCTCCTACAATGAGCAGTTCTTC.

The chain couples TRBV2 to TRBJ1-5, with 9 bases lining up with TRBD1. Germline CDR1 reads SNHLY; CDR2 reads FYNNEI. This CDR3 is built from 16 residues. The V gene end was trimmed by 8 bases and the J gene end by 2 bases; junction bases not matched to a gene: 10. The CDR3 DNA reads TGTGCCAGCCAAAAGGGGAGGACAGGGGGCAATCAGCCCCAGCATTTT. It is translated as CASQKGRTGGNQPQHF.

Note on this clonotype: The junction departs from germline at one end; a sequencing error may be responsible. V usage is TRBV5-1 and J usage is TRBJ2-1, with unresolved D. Germline loops: CDR1 SGHRS, CDR2 YFSETQ. This CDR3 comprises 12 residues. For the CDR3, the DNA is TGCGCCAGCAGCTCCGGAGTTAATGAGCGGTTCTTC. This codes for CASSSGVNERFF.

The table lists this clonotype with a few counts. This chain joins TRBV5-6 and TRBJ1-5; no clear D gene. Germline-derived CDR1 and CDR2 are SGHDT and YYEEEE. With 1 base removed from V and 1 base from J, the gap between germline ends came to 12 bases. The CDR3 covers 16 residues. DNA for the CDR3: TGTGCCAGCAGCTTGTATGAGTCCAGGAGCAATCAGCCCCAGCATTTT. It specifies CASSLYESRSNQPQHF.

This clonotype was counted at least ten times. This rearrangement joins TRBV7-2 to TRBJ2-5, with D perhaps matching TRBD2 (5 bases). V dropped 1 base and J dropped 0 bases, with 6 bases sitting between them. The CDR3 consists of 14 residues. Germline CDR1 reads SGHTA; CDR2 reads FQGNSA. In nucleotides, the CDR3 is TGTGCCAGCAGCTTAGGACTATACCAAGAGACCCAGTACTTC. Encoded protein: CASSLGLYQETQYF.

This clonotype was observed a handful of times. The chain has TRBV28 and TRBJ1-6; no clear D gene. CDR3 length: 14 residues. The germline V gene has CDR1 MDHEN and CDR2 SYDVKM. Trimming cost V 8 bases and J 6 bases, with 14 bases left between them. The CDR3 loop is CASRHGLLNSPLHF. The CDR3, as DNA: TGTGCCAGCCGCCATGGACTCCTTAATTCACCCCTCCACTTT.

Many counts were recorded for this clonotype. The J gene is TRBJ2-5, the V gene TRBV7-2, with D uncertain. CDR3 length: 14 residues. The germline V gene has CDR1 SGHTA and CDR2 FQGNSA. The V and J ends lost 1 base and 2 bases respectively, with 8 bases between them. The CDR3 is CASSLGALQETQYF. CDR3 bases: TGTGCCAGCAGCTTAGGCGCTTTACAAGAGACCCAGTACTTC. Combining the CDR3 with reference TRBV7-2 and TRBJ2-5 gives the whole variable domain GAGVSQSPSNKVTEKGKDVELRCDPISGHTALYWYRQSLGQGLEFLIYFQGNSAPDKSGLPSDRFSAERTGGSVSTLTIQRTQQEDSAVYLCASSLGALQETQYFGPGTRLLVL.